This TCR beta chain is drawn from a study of shared clonotypes between healthy human individuals. CD8 cells regarded as naive lacked CD45RO, were positively chosen for CCR7, and omitted terminally differentiated effector memory CD45RA+ cells. This clone was observed a handful of times. Using immunoSEQ multiplex PCR, the repertoire was profiled, and TCRdb retains in-frame clones only, with some absent. The top ten hold around 24% of the sample, which has hundreds of thousands of clones, over 90% seen once. CDR1 SNHLY and CDR2 FYNNEI come from the germline V gene. The CDR3 has 11 residues. The ends were cut back, 6 bases at V and 7 bases at J, with 9 bases in the middle.

The sequenced material came from naive CD8+ T cells sorted from blood. This chain links TRBV2 with TRBJ1-1; D is unresolved. The sequence was collected from a man between 25 and 39 years old in good health. The CDR3 protein is CASRGRNEAFF. The CDR3 bases are TGTGCCAGCAGAGGACGGAATGAAGCTTTCTTT.